The present T cell receptor (beta chain) was sequenced within a study of T cells expressing NK-cell markers. TCRdb processed the 5' RACE reads again and assigns one entry to each CDR3 protein, with no DNA. The data show 550,000 to 600,000 distinct CDR3 sequences, and the top ten clones hold around 3.3%. The CDR3 runs 16 residues. Looked up from germline, CDR1 is SQVTM and CDR2 is ANQGSEA. This chain connects TRBV29-1 to TRBJ2-1; TCRdb reports TRBD2, a call that lacks DNA to check it against. Sample: blood T cells: a sorted CD56 or NKG2C T cell subset, CD4+ or CD8+ T cells, or bulk PBMC T cells (not recorded which). The receptor comes from a man between 18 and 35 years old in good health. The CDR3 sequence is CSVATITSGRRDEQFF.